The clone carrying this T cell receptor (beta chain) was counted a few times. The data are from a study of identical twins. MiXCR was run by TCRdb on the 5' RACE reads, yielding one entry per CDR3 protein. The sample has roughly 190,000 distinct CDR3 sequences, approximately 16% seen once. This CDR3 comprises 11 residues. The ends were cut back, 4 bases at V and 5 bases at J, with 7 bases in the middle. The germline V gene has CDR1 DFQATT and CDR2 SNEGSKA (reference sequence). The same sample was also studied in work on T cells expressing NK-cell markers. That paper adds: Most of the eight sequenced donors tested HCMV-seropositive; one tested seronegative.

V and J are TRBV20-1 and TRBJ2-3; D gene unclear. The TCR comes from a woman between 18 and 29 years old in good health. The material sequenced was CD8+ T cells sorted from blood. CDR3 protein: CSATVEDTQYF. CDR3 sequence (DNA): TGCAGTGCTACCGTGGAAGATACGCAGTATTTT.